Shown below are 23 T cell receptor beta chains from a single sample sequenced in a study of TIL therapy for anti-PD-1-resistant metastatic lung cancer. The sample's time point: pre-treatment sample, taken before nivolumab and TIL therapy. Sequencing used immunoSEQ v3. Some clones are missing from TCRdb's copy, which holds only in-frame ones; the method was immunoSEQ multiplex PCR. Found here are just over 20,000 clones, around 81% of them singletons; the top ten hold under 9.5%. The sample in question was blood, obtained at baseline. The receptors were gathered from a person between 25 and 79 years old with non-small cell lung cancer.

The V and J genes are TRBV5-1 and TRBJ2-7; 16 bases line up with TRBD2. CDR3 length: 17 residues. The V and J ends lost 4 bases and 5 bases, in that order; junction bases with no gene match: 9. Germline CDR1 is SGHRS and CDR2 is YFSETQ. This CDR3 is CASSTGTSGGARDEQYF. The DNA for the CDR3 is TGCGCCAGCAGCACAGGGACTAGCGGGGGGGCGAGGGACGAGCAGTACTTC.

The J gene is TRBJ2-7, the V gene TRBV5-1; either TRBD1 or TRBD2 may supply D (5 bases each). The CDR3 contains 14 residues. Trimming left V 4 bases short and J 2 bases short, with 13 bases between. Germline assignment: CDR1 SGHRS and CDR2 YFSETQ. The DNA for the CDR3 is TGCGCCAGCAGCACCCGGGACGGAACCTACGAGCAGTACTTC. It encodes CASSTRDGTYEQYF. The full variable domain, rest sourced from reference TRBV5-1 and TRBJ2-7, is KAGVTQTPRYLIKTRGQQVTLSCSPISGHRSVSWYQQTPGQGLQFLFEYFSETQRNKGNFPGRFSGRQFSNSRSEMNVSTLELGDSALYLCASSTRDGTYEQYFGPGTRLTVT.

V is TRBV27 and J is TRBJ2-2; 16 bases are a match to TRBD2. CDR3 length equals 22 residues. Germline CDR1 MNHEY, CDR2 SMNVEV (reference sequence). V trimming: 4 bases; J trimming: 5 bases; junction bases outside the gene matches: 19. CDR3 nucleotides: TGTGCCAGCAGTTCTACTCCGCCGGGACTAGCGGGAGGGCCACTAGGAACCGGGGAGCTGTTTTTT. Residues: CASSSTPPGLAGGPLGTGELFF.

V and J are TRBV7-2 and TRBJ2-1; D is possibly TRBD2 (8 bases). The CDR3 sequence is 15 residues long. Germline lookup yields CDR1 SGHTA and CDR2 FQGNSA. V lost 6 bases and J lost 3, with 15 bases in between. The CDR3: CASRGGGGSYNEQFF. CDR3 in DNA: TGTGCCAGCAGAGGGGGCGGGGGGAGCTACAATGAGCAGTTCTTC.

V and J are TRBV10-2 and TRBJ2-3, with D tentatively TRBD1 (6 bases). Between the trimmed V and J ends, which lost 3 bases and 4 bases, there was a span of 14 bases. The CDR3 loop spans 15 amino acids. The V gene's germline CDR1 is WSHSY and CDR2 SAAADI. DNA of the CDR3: TGCGCCAGCAGTGATCCGGGACATTCTTCAGATACGCAGTATTTT. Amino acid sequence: CASSDPGHSSDTQYF.

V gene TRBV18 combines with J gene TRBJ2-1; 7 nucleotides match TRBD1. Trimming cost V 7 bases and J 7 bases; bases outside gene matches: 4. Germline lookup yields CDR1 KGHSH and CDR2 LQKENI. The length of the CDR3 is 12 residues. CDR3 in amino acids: CASYRGLNEQFF. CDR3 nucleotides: TGTGCCAGCTACAGGGGCCTGAATGAGCAGTTCTTC.

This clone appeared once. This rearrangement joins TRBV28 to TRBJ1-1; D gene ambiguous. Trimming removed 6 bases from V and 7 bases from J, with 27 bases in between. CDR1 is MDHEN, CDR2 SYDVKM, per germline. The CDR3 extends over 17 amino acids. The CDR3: CASSPEPRVNRRLEAFF. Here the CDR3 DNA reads TGTGCCAGCAGCCCGGAACCACGCGTCAACCGACGGCTTGAAGCTTTCTTT. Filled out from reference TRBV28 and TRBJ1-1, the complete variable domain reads DVKVTQSSRYLVKRTGEKVFLECVQDMDHENMFWYRQDPGLGLRLIYFSYDVKMKEKGDIPEGYSVSREKKERFSLILESASTNQTSMYLCASSPEPRVNRRLEAFFGQGTRLTVV.

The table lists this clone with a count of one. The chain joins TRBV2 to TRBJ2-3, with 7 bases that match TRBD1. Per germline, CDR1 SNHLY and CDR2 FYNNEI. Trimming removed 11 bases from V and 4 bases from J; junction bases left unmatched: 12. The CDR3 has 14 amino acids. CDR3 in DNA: TGTGCCTGCCGATCAGGGGGTGGGGCAGATACGCAGTATTTT. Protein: CACRSGGGADTQYF.

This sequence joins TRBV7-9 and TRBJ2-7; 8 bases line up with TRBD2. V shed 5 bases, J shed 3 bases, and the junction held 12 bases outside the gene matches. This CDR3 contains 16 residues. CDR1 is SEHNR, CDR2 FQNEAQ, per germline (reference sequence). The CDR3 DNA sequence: TGTGCCAGCAGCGTAAATACCGGGACTAGTCGCTACGAGCAGTACTTC. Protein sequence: CASSVNTGTSRYEQYF.

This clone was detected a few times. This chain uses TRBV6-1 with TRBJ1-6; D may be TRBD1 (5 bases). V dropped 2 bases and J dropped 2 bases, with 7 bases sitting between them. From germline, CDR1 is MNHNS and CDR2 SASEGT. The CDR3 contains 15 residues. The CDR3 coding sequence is TGTGCCAGCAGTGAACGGGGCCCCTATAATTCACCCCTCCACTTT. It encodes CASSERGPYNSPLHF.

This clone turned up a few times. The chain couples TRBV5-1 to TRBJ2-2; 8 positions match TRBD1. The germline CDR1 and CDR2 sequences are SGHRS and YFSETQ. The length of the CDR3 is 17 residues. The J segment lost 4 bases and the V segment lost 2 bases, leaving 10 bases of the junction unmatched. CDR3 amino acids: CASSFHTTGAPTGELFF. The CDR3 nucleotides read TGCGCCAGCAGCTTTCATACGACAGGGGCCCCCACCGGGGAGCTGTTTTTT.

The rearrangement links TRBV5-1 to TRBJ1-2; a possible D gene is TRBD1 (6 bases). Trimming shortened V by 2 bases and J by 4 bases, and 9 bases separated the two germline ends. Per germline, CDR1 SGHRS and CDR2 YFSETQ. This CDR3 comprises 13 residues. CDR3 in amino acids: CASSFRDTYGYTF. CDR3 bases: TGCGCCAGCAGCTTTCGGGACACCTATGGCTACACCTTC.

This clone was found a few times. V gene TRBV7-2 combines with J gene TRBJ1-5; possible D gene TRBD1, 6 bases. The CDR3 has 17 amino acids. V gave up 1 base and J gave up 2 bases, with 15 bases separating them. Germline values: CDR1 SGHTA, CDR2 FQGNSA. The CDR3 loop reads CASSLVLGGAGNQPQHF. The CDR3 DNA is TGTGCCAGCAGCTTAGTATTAGGGGGGGCAGGCAATCAGCCCCAGCATTTT.

The chain's CDR3 is CASSYFGTGVGEQYF. In DNA form, the CDR3 reads TGTGCCAGCAGTTACTTCGGGACAGGGGTGGGAGAGCAGTACTTC. The rearrangement uses TRBV6-5 and TRBJ2-7, with 10 bases aligning to TRBD1. CDR3 length: 15 amino acids. V shed 1 base, J shed 7 bases, and the junction held 7 bases outside the gene matches. Germline V lookup: CDR1 MNHEY, CDR2 SVGAGI.

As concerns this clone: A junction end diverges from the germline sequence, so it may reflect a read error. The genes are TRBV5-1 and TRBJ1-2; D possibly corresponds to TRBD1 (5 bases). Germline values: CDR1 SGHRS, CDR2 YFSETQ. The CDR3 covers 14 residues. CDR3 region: CASGFDSPLYGYTF. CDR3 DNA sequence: TGCGCCAGCGGCTTCGACAGTCCCCTCTATGGCTACACCTTC.

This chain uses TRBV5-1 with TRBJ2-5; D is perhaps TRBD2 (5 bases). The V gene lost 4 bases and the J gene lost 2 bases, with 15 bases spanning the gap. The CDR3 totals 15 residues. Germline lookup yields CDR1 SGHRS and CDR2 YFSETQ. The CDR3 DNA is TGCGCCAGCAGCCATCGTCCGGGAAAACAAGAGACCCAGTACTTC. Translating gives CASSHRPGKQETQYF.

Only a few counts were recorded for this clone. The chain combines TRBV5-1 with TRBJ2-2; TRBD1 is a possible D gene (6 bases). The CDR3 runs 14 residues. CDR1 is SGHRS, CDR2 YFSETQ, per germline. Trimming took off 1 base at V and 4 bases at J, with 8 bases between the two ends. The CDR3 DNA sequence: TGCGCCAGCAGCTTGCCGGACAGCACCGGGGAGCTGTTTTTT. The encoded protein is CASSLPDSTGELFF.

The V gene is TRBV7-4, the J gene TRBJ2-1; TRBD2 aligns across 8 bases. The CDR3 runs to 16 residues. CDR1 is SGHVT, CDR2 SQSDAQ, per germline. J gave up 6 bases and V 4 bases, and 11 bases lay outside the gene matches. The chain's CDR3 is CASSSRSGGAINEQFF. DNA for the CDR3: TGTGCCAGCAGCTCCCGCTCGGGGGGGGCGATCAATGAGCAGTTCTTC. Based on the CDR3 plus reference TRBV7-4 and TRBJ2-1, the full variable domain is GAGVSQSPRYKVAKRGRDVALRCDSISGHVTLYWYRQTLGQGSEVLTYSQSDAQRDKSGRPSGRFSAERPERSVSTLKIQRTEQGDSAVYLCASSSRSGGAINEQFFGPGTRLTVL.

The CDR3 region has the DNA TGTGCCAGCAGCCCTTCAGTAGGGCGGCGTAATGAAAAACTGTTTTTT. Its translation: CASSPSVGRRNEKLFF. The V gene is TRBV28, the J gene TRBJ1-4, with D uncertain. From germline, CDR1 is MDHEN and CDR2 SYDVKM. V shed 6 bases and J shed 4 bases, with 18 bases lying between them. This CDR3 region has 16 residues.

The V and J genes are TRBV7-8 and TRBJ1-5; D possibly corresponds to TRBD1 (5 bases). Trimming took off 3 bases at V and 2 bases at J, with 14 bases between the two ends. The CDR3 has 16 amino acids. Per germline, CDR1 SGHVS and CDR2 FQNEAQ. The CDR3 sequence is CASSFRDGDGNQPQHF. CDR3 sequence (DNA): TGTGCCAGCAGCTTCAGGGACGGCGACGGCAATCAGCCCCAGCATTTT.

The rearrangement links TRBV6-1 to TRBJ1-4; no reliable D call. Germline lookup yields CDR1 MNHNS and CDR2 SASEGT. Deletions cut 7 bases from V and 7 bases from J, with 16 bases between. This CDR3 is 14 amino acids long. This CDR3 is CASNKEILVEKLFF. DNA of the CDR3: TGTGCCAGCAATAAAGAAATTTTAGTTGAAAAACTGTTTTTT.

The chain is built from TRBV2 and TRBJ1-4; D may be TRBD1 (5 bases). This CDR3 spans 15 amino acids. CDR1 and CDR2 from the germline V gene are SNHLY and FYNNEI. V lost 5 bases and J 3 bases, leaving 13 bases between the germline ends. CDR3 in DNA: TGTGCCAGCAGTAGGGACTGGACGCCTAATGAAAAACTGTTTTTT. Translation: CASSRDWTPNEKLFF.

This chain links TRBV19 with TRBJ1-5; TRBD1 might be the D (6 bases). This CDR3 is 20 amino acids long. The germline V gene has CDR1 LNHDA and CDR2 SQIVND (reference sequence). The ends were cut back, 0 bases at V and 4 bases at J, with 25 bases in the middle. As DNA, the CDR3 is TGTGCCAGTAGTATAGATCTACGCGGACAGCTCCGTTTAGGGAATCAGCCCCAGCATTTT. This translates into CASSIDLRGQLRLGNQPQHF.